The present entry profiles one TCR beta chain with its context. What it binds is unknown. The PCR ran on 60 Vbeta and 13 Jbeta primers. Here immunoSEQ multiplex PCR was the method, and the copy in TCRdb shows in-frame clones only, minus some. Of some 120,000 clones listed, approximately 15% were seen once; the top ten hold over 1.5%. In germline, CDR1 is SGHVS, CDR2 FNYEAQ. V was cut by 3 bases and J by 8 bases, with 13 bases left in between. This CDR3 comprises 14 residues. The record originates from a study of cytomegalovirus exposure and HLA in healthy donors. Study details: An earlier analysis found fewer than 120 million unique TCR beta sequences from about 179 million T cells. Among the 300 to 500 genotyped donors, approximately 82% were placed in the Caucasian-associated ancestry cluster. General study results and limits: Follow-up analysis later connected one missense variant in DCLRE1C with trimming of TCR beta V- and J-genes. Only CMV serostatus was available as immune exposure information.

The chain has TRBV7-6 and TRBJ1-4; D remains ambiguous. This TCR came from a woman aged 18-30 years in good health and CMV-seronegative. Sequenced material: PBMCs. DNA of the CDR3: TGTGCCAGCAGCTTGGACGCCCCGGGGGAAAAACTGTTTTTT. Its protein is CASSLDAPGEKLFF.